The clone carrying this T cell receptor beta chain occurred many times. Its antigen is unknown. Distinct nucleotide sequences in the sample also encode this CDR3. This sample is part of a study of beta chain features in type 1 diabetes. About the research overall: Researchers looked at roughly 110 million sorted cells across all samples. Study outcomes and limitations: For patients, the naive, central memory and Treg TCRB repertoires appeared more alike than for healthy donors. A moderate, significant TCRB CDR3 shortening appeared in type 1 diabetes across four CD4+ subsets.

A CD45RO/CCR7/CD25/CD127/CD95/CD27 panel sorted naive, central memory, regulatory and stem cell-like memory CD4+ cells. V lost 6 bases and J lost 5, with 7 bases in between. The CDR3 has 10 amino acids. The V gene's germline CDR1 is DFQATT and CDR2 SNEGSKA (reference sequence). The sequenced template was cDNA made from the entire isolated RNA. Measured with immunoSEQ multiplex PCR; TCRdb has only the in-frame clones, and not every one. This sample carries about 140,000 clones, approximately 9.8% of them seen once, and the ten largest clones take 0.55% to 0.75%. The chain employs TRBV20-1 and TRBJ2-5, with D hard to call. The sample comprised central memory CD4+ T cells from blood. This TCR was sampled from a woman between 40 and 55 years old in good health. The CDR3 here is CSARQETQYF. The CDR3 DNA reads as TGCAGTGCGAGGCAGGAGACCCAGTACTTC.